The 3 T cell receptor beta chains in this list originate from one sample, sequenced in a study of shared clonotypes between healthy human individuals. Generated by immunoSEQ multiplex PCR, the TCRdb table keeps only in-frame clones and is missing some. The sample has about 2 million clones; 85% to 95% are singletons. Sequences were obtained from naive CD4+ T cells sorted from blood. Stated subset: CD45RA+ positively selected. Every receptor here comes from a man between 18 and 35 years old in good health.

The V call is TRBV28, the J call TRBJ2-2, with 7 bases fitting TRBD2. V lost 8 bases to trimming and J lost 0 bases; unmatched junction nucleotides: 9. Looked up from germline, CDR1 is MDHEN and CDR2 is SYDVKM. This CDR3 contains 16 residues. This chain's CDR3 is CASGTAAGANTGELFF. Written as DNA, the CDR3 is TGTGCCAGCGGCACCGCCGCGGGAGCGAACACCGGGGAGCTGTTTTTT.

V and J are TRBV2 and TRBJ2-5; D is tentatively TRBD1 or TRBD2 (6 bases each). CDR1 and CDR2 from the germline V gene are SNHLY and FYNNEI. The CDR3 spans 15 residues. The germline V and J ends were trimmed by 2 bases and 2 bases, with 12 bases remaining between them. CDR3 residues: CASSEWGAIQETQYF. The CDR3 DNA reads TGTGCCAGCAGTGAATGGGGGGCGATACAAGAGACCCAGTACTTC.

The V call is TRBV9, the J call TRBJ2-3, with a tentative D call TRBD2 (6 bases). The CDR3 has 18 amino acids. Germline CDR1 is SGDLS and CDR2 is YYNGEE. V lost 0 bases, J lost 1 base, and 18 bases lay in between. CDR3 in DNA: TGTGCCAGCAGCGTAGGGACGGGAGCCCTTGGGGGCACAGATACGCAGTATTTT. It translates to CASSVGTGALGGTDTQYF.